These T cell receptor beta chains were read from a single sample in a study of T cell repertoires in cytomegalovirus infection. No cognate antigen is known for these TCRs. TCRdb reanalysed the reads using MiXCR and keeps one entry per CDR3 protein. The profile shows about 770,000 distinct CDR3 sequences, just under 30% of them singletons. The sample in question was cultured CD8+ T cells from PBMCs, obtained from culture after CMV antigen stimulation. The receptors originated from a human donor in good health (CMV status not recorded). Some clones in this sample may be carry-over from other donors' samples. The CDR3 runs from the conserved cysteine through the conserved F or W. Each record gives: J gene, V gene, D gene, clone size, CDR3 DNA, CDR3 protein. The D gene is left open where the match is weak. Some rows have no size entry. The others give once, few or many, or a class for an expanded clone.

TRBJ1-2,TRBV20-1,.,many,TGCAGTGCCAGGGGTTCGGGAAACTATGGCTACACCTTC,CSARGSGNYGYTF
TRBJ1-1,TRBV7-6,.,.,TGTGCCAGCAGCTCCGGCCGGGCAGGGAACACTGAAGCTTTCTTT,CASSSGRAGNTEAFF
TRBJ2-2,TRBV10-3,.,once,TGTGCCATCAAAGCAGAACAGTCCGGGGAGCTGTTTTTT,CAIKAEQSGELFF
TRBJ2-7,TRBV7-6,.,few,TGTGCCAGCAGCTCCGCATGGGGCCGGCGGGTGTTTGACGAGCAGTACTTC,CASSSAWGRRVFDEQYF
TRBJ1-1,TRBV7-9,.,.,TGTGCCAGCAACCCCACAGGGAGGGCTTTCTTT,CASNPTGRAFF
TRBJ1-2,TRBV6-1,TRBD1,.,TGTGCCAGCAGTCCACCCGGGACAGGAGCTAACTATGGCTACACCTTC,CASSPPGTGANYGYTF
TRBJ2-2,TRBV7-2,.,many,TGTGCCAGCAGTCACCGACATACCACCGGGGAGCTGTTTTTT,CASSHRHTTGELFF
TRBJ1-2,TRBV6-2/TRBV6-3,.,many,TGTGCCAGCAGTTTCGGTATTAACTATGGCTACACCTTC,CASSFGINYGYTF
TRBJ2-1,TRBV12-5,.,few,TGTGCTAGTGCCCCTGCAGGCTACAATGAGCAGTTCTTC,CASAPAGYNEQFF
TRBJ2-3,TRBV7-9,TRBD2,.,TGTGCCAGCAGCCCCCCGATGCGGGGGTTCACAGATACGCAGTATTTT,CASSPPMRGFTDTQYF
TRBJ2-3,TRBV27,.,few,TGTGCCTCTTTAAAGTTCGGCACAGATACGCAGTATTTT,CASLKFGTDTQYF
TRBJ2-3,TRBV19,.,.,TGTGCCAGTAGTATTCTAGGGGGTGATACGCAGTATTTT,CASSILGGDTQYF
TRBJ2-1,TRBV12-3/TRBV12-4,.,few,TGTGCCAGCACCTTTGGGGGGGCCCAACAGTTCTTC,CASTFGGAQQFF
TRBJ2-1,TRBV7-9,TRBD2,few,TGTGCCAGCAGCTCCCGACTAGCCCCATTATTATACAATGAGCAGTTCTTC,CASSSRLAPLLYNEQFF
TRBJ2-1,TRBV7-9,TRBD2,many,TGTGCCAGCAGCTCGGGCGGGGGGCCGTACAATGAGCAGTTCTTC,CASSSGGGPYNEQFF
TRBJ2-1,TRBV12-3/TRBV12-4,.,few,TGTGCCAGCTTGGGGGGTATTACAAATGAGCAGTTCTTC,CASLGGITNEQFF
TRBJ2-3,TRBV29-1,.,.,TGCAGCTCCCAGGGTGGAACAGGCCATCATACAGATACGCAGTATTTT,CSSQGGTGHHTDTQYF
TRBJ1-1,TRBV7-6,TRBD1,.,TGTGCCAGCAGCCCCCGTACAGGGGGTGAAGCTTTCTTT,CASSPRTGGEAFF
TRBJ2-6,TRBV4-1,.,.,TGCGCCAGCAGCCAGCAAAGCTCTGGGGCCAACGTCCTGACTTTC,CASSQQSSGANVLTF
TRBJ2-3,TRBV7-9,TRBD2,.,TGTGCCAGCAGCCAGCTAGCGGGGGTCGATACGCAGTATTTT,CASSQLAGVDTQYF